This T cell receptor (beta chain) was profiled in a study of T cells in Graves' hyperthyroidism and ophthalmopathy. About the study: Peripheral blood was acquired at first diagnosis, ahead of any therapy whatsoever. Study results and caveats: Blood also held most thyroid clonotypes expanded beyond 0.001.

Turning to this clonotype: Antigen unknown.

Patients aged 18 to 65 had newly diagnosed hyperthyroidism that had lasted under 2 months. Exclusion of patients followed from uncontrolled infection, other autoimmune disease, pregnancy or lactation. RNA transcripts provided the source from which TCR beta CDR3 regions were amplified. Primed by the HTBI set, a first-round RT-PCR was run on the TCR CDR3. MiXCR, applied by TCRdb to the multiplex PCR reads, yields one record per CDR3 protein. The sample contains hundreds of thousands of distinct CDR3 sequences, more than 11% of which appear only once. Material for sequencing was blood. The TCR was taken from a woman in her thirties with Graves' hyperthyroidism that later progressed to Graves' ophthalmopathy.

CDR3 nucleotides: TGTGCCAGCAGCGCAATACTAGCGGGGCCTCTCTACGAGCAGTACTTC. Encoded protein: CASSAILAGPLYEQYF. The rearrangement uses TRBV7-2 and TRBJ2-7; 10 bases align to TRBD2. The V gene's germline CDR1 is SGHTA and CDR2 FQGNSA. The CDR3 runs 16 residues. The junction had 10 bases not matched to a gene; V was cut back by 5 bases and J by 3 bases.